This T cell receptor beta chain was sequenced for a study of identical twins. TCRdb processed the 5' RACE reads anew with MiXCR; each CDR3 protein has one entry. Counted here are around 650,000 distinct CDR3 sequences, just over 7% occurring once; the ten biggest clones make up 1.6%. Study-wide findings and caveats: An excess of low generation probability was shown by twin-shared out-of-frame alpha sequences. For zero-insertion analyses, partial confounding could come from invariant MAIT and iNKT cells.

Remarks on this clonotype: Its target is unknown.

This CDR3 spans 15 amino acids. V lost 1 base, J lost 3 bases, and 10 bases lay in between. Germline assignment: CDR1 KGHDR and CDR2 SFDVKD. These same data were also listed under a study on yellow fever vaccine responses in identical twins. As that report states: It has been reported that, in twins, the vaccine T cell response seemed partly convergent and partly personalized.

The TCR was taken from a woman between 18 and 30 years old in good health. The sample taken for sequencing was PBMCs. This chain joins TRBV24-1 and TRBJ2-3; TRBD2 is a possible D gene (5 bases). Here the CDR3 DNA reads TGTGCCACCAGTGATTTAACGGGGAGTACAGATACGCAGTATTTT. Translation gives CATSDLTGSTDTQYF.